This T cell receptor beta chain emerged from a study of cytomegalovirus exposure and HLA in healthy donors. Findings and limits, study-wide: Donors were assumed by presence/absence analyses to have roughly uniform sequencing depth. Later genetic work tied a missense DCLRE1C variant to beta-chain V and J trimming.

Concerning this clone itself: The target antigen is unknown.

CDR1 and CDR2 from the germline V gene are SGHAT and FQNNGV. The CDR3 sequence is 16 residues long. Deletions cut 7 bases from V and 5 bases from J, with 23 bases between. Primers for the PCR totalled 60 Vbeta and 13 Jbeta. This table comes from immunoSEQ multiplex PCR, and its TCRdb copy is limited to in-frame clones, with some not included. The repertoire has 120,000 to 150,000 clones, around 65% of them found once; the top ten carry over 2.5%. The sample taken for sequencing was PBMCs. This receptor was identified in a woman aged 25 to 39 in good health and CMV-seropositive. The chain is built from TRBV11-2 and TRBJ1-2; maybe TRBD1 (6 bases). The CDR3 region is CASTRDRSLLEYGYTF. CDR3 nucleotides: TGTGCCAGCACCCGTGACAGGTCCCTTCTCGAATATGGCTACACCTTC.